This TCR beta chain was captured by sequencing in a study of T cells in Graves' hyperthyroidism and ophthalmopathy. Findings of the study overall: The blood repertoire included most of the expanded thyroid clonotypes above 0.001.

The CDR3 runs to 14 residues. V lost 1 base to trimming and J lost 0 bases, with 6 bases between them. Germline CDR1 and CDR2: SGHTA and FQGNSA. Many counts were recorded for this clonotype. Its antigen is undetermined. The TCR beta CDR3 regions underwent amplification using RNA transcripts as the source. Initially, a first-round RT-PCR of the TCR CDR3 employed the HTBI primer set. TCRdb ran MiXCR on the multiplex PCR reads and lists one entry per CDR3 protein. This table holds around 300,000 distinct CDR3 sequences, around 14% found once. The chain combines TRBV7-2 with TRBJ1-1; no clear D. This receptor was taken from a woman aged 25 to 39 with Graves' hyperthyroidism. Sequencing was carried out using blood. The CDR3 here is CASSLVSLNTEAFF. In DNA form, the CDR3 reads TGTGCCAGCAGCTTAGTCAGTTTGAACACTGAAGCTTTCTTT.